A selection of T cell receptor beta chains follows, all from one sample in a study of T cells in Graves' hyperthyroidism and ophthalmopathy. TCRdb redid the calling of the multiplex PCR reads with MiXCR, one entry per CDR3 protein. The sample has hundreds of thousands of distinct CDR3 sequences, 15% to 19% seen once; the top ten hold roughly 13%. Material for sequencing was blood. These TCRs come from a woman between 18 and 29 years old with Graves' hyperthyroidism. The CDR3 runs from the conserved cysteine through the conserved F or W. The order of the fields is V gene, J gene, D gene, clone size, CDR3 length, CDR3 protein, CDR3 DNA. The D gene is left open where the match is weak. Size is stated for part of the rows, as once, few or many counts, or as a class when the clone is expanded.

v_gene: TRBV5-1; j_gene: TRBJ2-1; d_gene: TRBD2; abundance: many; len: 15; CDR3aa: CASSIEKTSSNEQFF; CDR3nt: TGCGCCAGCAGCATAGAGAAGACTAGCAGCAATGAGCAGTTCTTC
v_gene: TRBV28; j_gene: TRBJ2-1; d_gene: .; abundance: .; len: 13; CDR3aa: CASSIGAENEQFF; CDR3nt: TGTGCCAGCTCCATTGGGGCCGAGAATGAGCAGTTCTTC
v_gene: TRBV11-3; j_gene: TRBJ2-2; d_gene: .; abundance: .; len: 13; CDR3aa: CASSNTNTGELFF; CDR3nt: TGTGCCAGCAGCAACACGAACACCGGGGAGCTGTTTTTT
v_gene: TRBV14; j_gene: TRBJ2-7; d_gene: .; abundance: few; len: 13; CDR3aa: CASSPFSKGEQYF; CDR3nt: TGTGCCAGCAGCCCCTTCTCCAAGGGCGAGCAGTACTTC
v_gene: TRBV11-2; j_gene: TRBJ2-5; d_gene: .; abundance: many; len: 16; CDR3aa: CASSLAGTLTQETQYF; CDR3nt: TGTGCCAGCAGCTTGGCCGGGACACTAACTCAAGAGACCCAGTACTTC
v_gene: TRBV5-1; j_gene: TRBJ2-3; d_gene: .; abundance: few; len: 17; CDR3aa: CASSLVRDKLSTDTQYF; CDR3nt: TGCGCCAGCAGCTTGGTTCGGGACAAGTTAAGCACAGATACGCAGTATTTT
v_gene: TRBV20-1; j_gene: TRBJ2-5; d_gene: TRBD1; abundance: .; len: 14; CDR3aa: CSAGGTGAGETQYF; CDR3nt: TGCAGTGCTGGGGGGACAGGGGCGGGAGAGACCCAGTACTTC
v_gene: TRBV9; j_gene: TRBJ1-6; d_gene: .; abundance: .; len: 17; CDR3aa: CASSVARTADYNSPLHF; CDR3nt: TGTGCCAGCAGCGTAGCGCGGACCGCTGATTATAATTCACCCCTCCACTTT
v_gene: TRBV9; j_gene: TRBJ1-1; d_gene: .; abundance: many; len: 14; CDR3aa: CASSPSGLNTEAFF; CDR3nt: TGTGCCAGCAGCCCGAGTGGGTTGAACACTGAAGCTTTCTTT
v_gene: TRBV9; j_gene: TRBJ1-1; d_gene: .; abundance: .; len: 16; CDR3aa: CASSPRGQDLIHEAFF; CDR3nt: TGTGCCAGCAGCCCCCGGGGTCAGGACCTCATCCATGAAGCTTTCTTT
v_gene: TRBV5-6; j_gene: TRBJ1-5; d_gene: .; abundance: many; len: 13; CDR3aa: CASSSGEGQPQHF; CDR3nt: TGTGCCAGCAGCTCGGGGGAGGGTCAGCCCCAGCATTTT
v_gene: TRBV19; j_gene: TRBJ2-1; d_gene: TRBD2; abundance: few; len: 16; CDR3aa: CATTPFPSGLYNEQFF; CDR3nt: TGTGCCACCACGCCGTTTCCTAGCGGACTCTACAATGAGCAGTTCTTC
v_gene: TRBV7-6; j_gene: TRBJ1-5; d_gene: .; abundance: few; len: 16; CDR3aa: CASSLATGDSNQPQHF; CDR3nt: TGTGCCAGCAGCTTAGCGACAGGTGATAGCAATCAGCCCCAGCATTTT
v_gene: TRBV27; j_gene: TRBJ1-5; d_gene: .; abundance: many; len: 14; CDR3aa: CASSPLDSNQPQHF; CDR3nt: TGTGCCAGCAGTCCCCTGGACAGCAATCAGCCCCAGCATTTT
v_gene: TRBV6-6; j_gene: TRBJ1-2; d_gene: .; abundance: few; len: 16; CDR3aa: CASSYWFSELNYGYTF; CDR3nt: TGTGCCAGCAGTTACTGGTTCTCGGAGCTTAACTATGGCTACACCTTC
v_gene: TRBV27; j_gene: TRBJ1-1; d_gene: TRBD1; abundance: many; len: 14; CDR3aa: CASTIAGGLTEAFF; CDR3nt: TGTGCCAGCACTATCGCAGGGGGCCTCACTGAAGCTTTCTTT
v_gene: TRBV18; j_gene: TRBJ1-1; d_gene: .; abundance: many; len: 16; CDR3aa: CASSPMTDLGGTEAFF; CDR3nt: TGTGCCAGCTCACCTATGACCGACCTGGGTGGTACTGAAGCTTTCTTT
v_gene: TRBV24-1; j_gene: TRBJ2-2; d_gene: TRBD2; abundance: few; len: 17; CDR3aa: CATSATSGRMSTGELFF; CDR3nt: TGTGCCACCAGTGCCACTAGCGGGAGAATGAGCACCGGGGAGCTGTTTTTT
v_gene: TRBV28; j_gene: TRBJ2-7; d_gene: .; abundance: many; len: 14; CDR3aa: CASSFGGRTYEQYF; CDR3nt: TGTGCCAGCAGTTTCGGGGGGCGGACCTACGAGCAGTACTTC
v_gene: TRBV6-5; j_gene: TRBJ2-7; d_gene: .; abundance: few; len: 14; CDR3aa: CASSYSGRVNEQYF; CDR3nt: TGTGCCAGCAGTTACTCGGGCAGGGTAAACGAGCAGTACTTC
v_gene: TRBV12-3/TRBV12-4; j_gene: TRBJ2-2; d_gene: .; abundance: once; len: 12; CDR3aa: CASSPGRGELFF; CDR3nt: TGTGCCAGCTCCCCGGGCAGGGGGGAGCTGTTTTTT
v_gene: TRBV4-1; j_gene: TRBJ2-3; d_gene: TRBD2; abundance: few; len: 22; CDR3aa: CASSPSGRMKGPPKGSTDTQYF; CDR3nt: TGCGCCAGCAGTCCATCCGGGAGGATGAAAGGTCCACCGAAAGGGAGCACAGATACGCAGTATTTT
v_gene: TRBV29-1; j_gene: TRBJ2-1; d_gene: TRBD2; abundance: many; len: 14; CDR3aa: CSVGSSGRGNEQFF; CDR3nt: TGCAGCGTTGGATCTAGCGGGAGAGGAAATGAGCAGTTCTTC
v_gene: TRBV12-3/TRBV12-4; j_gene: TRBJ2-1; d_gene: .; abundance: .; len: 18; CDR3aa: CASSLRLLGLTEYNEQFF; CDR3nt: TGTGCCAGCAGCTTACGACTCCTTGGACTAACGGAATACAATGAGCAGTTCTTC
v_gene: TRBV28; j_gene: TRBJ2-2; d_gene: .; abundance: many; len: 13; CDR3aa: CASSGLRTGELFF; CDR3nt: TGTGCCAGCTCGGGACTCCGCACCGGGGAGCTGTTTTTT
v_gene: TRBV6-2/TRBV6-3; j_gene: TRBJ2-7; d_gene: TRBD2; abundance: .; len: 15; CDR3aa: CASRTASGGTREQYF; CDR3nt: TGTGCCAGCCGGACGGCTAGCGGGGGGACCCGCGAGCAGTACTTC